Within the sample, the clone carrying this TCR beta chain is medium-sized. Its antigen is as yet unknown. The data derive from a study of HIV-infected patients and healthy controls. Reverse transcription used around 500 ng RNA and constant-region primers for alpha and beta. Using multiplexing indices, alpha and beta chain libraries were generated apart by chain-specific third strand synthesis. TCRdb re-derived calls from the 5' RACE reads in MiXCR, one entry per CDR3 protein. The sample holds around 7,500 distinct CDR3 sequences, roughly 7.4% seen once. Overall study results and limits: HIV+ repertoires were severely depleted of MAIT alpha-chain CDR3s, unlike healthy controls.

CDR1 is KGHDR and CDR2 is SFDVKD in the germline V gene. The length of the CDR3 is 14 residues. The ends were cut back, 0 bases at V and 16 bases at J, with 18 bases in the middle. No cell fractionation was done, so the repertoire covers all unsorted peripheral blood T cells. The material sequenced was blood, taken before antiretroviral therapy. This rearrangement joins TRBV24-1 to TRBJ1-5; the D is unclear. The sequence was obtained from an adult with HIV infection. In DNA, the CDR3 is TGTGCCACCAGTGATTTGGGGGATCCGGGCCTTCTACATTTT. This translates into CATSDLGDPGLLHF.